This is a list of T cell receptor beta chains from one sample in a study of blood T cell repertoires in COVID-19. Measured with immunoSEQ multiplex PCR; TCRdb has only the in-frame clones, and not every one. The table has some 96,000 clones, approximately 91% seen once; the top ten hold over 2%. Sequenced: peripheral blood. These TCRs come from a man between 50 and 59 years old with active COVID-19. CDR3s include the opening cysteine and the closing phenylalanine or tryptophan. D genes are given only for firm matches. Clone size appears in some rows only: once, few, many, or a class for an expanded clone.

v_gene,d_gene,abundance,j_gene,CDR3nt,CDR3aa
TRBV18,TRBD2,.,TRBJ2-1,TGTGCCAGCTCACCACCAGCAGCGGGGAGTAACAATGAGCAGTTCTTC,CASSPPAAGSNNEQFF
TRBV27,.,.,TRBJ1-1,TGTGCCAGCAGTTTGTTCATTAACACTGAAGCTTTCTTT,CASSLFINTEAFF
TRBV7-8,TRBD2,.,TRBJ2-3,TGTGCCAGCAGCTTAGATTGGCTAGCGGGAGTTGATACGCAGTATTTT,CASSLDWLAGVDTQYF
TRBV11-1,.,.,TRBJ1-1,TGTGCCAGCAGCTTACCACACGGAGACCCCGAAGCTTTCTTT,CASSLPHGDPEAFF
TRBV7-9,TRBD2,.,TRBJ2-1,TGTGCCAGCAGCTTAGGACTAGCGGGAGGGCCCTCGGAGTTCTTC,CASSLGLAGGPSEFF
TRBV7-9,TRBD1,.,TRBJ1-4,TGTGCCAGCAGCAAATCCGGGACAGGGGATGAAAAACTGTTTTTT,CASSKSGTGDEKLFF
TRBV6-6,TRBD2,.,TRBJ2-5,TGTGCCAGCGGACTAGCTAAAGAGACCCAGTACTTC,CASGLAKETQYF
TRBV19,.,.,TRBJ1-3,TGTGCCAGTAGTATCTTTAGCTCTGGAAACACCATATATTTT,CASSIFSSGNTIYF
TRBV19,.,.,TRBJ1-3,TGTGCCAGTAGTATATGGTCTACGGTTAACACCATATATTTT,CASSIWSTVNTIYF
TRBV29-1,TRBD2,.,TRBJ2-1,TGCAGCGTCCTGGGACTAGCGAGTAACAATGAGCAGTTCTTC,CSVLGLASNNEQFF
TRBV7-9,.,.,TRBJ2-3,TGTGCCAGCAGCTTTAGACGGGTGACTAGCACAGATACGCAGTATTTT,CASSFRRVTSTDTQYF
TRBV28,TRBD2,.,TRBJ2-2,TGTGCCAGCACTAGCGGGAACACCGGGGAGCTGTTTTTT,CASTSGNTGELFF
TRBV30,.,.,TRBJ1-1,TGTGCCTGGAGTGCCACGACTTTGAACACTGAAGCTTTCTTT,CAWSATTLNTEAFF
TRBV4-1,.,.,TRBJ1-4,TGCGCCAGCAGCCAAGGGCCTGTAAGAGGTGAAAAACTGTTTTTT,CASSQGPVRGEKLFF
TRBV19,TRBD2,.,TRBJ2-1,TGTGCCAGTACCCCTAGCGGGAGAACCTACAATGAGCAGTTCTTC,CASTPSGRTYNEQFF
TRBV7-6,TRBD2,.,TRBJ2-1,TGTGCCAGCAGCCCAACTGAGACTAGCGGGGTCAATGAGCAGTTCTTC,CASSPTETSGVNEQFF
TRBV5-1,.,.,TRBJ2-2,TGCGCCAGCAGCTTTACCGGGACTAACACCGGGGAGCTGTTTTTT,CASSFTGTNTGELFF
TRBV5-8,TRBD2,.,TRBJ2-2,TGTGCCAGCAGCCCTTTAACTAGCGGATACACCGGGGAGCTGTTTTTT,CASSPLTSGYTGELFF
TRBV2,.,.,TRBJ2-3,TGTGCCAGCAGCGAGACAGGAACAGATACGCAGTATTTT,CASSETGTDTQYF
TRBV27,.,few,TRBJ1-1,TGTGCCAGCAGTTCGGCAGGGCTATATGAAGCTTTCTTT,CASSSAGLYEAFF
TRBV3-1/TRBV3-2,TRBD1,.,TRBJ1-3,TGTGCCAGCAGCCGAACCGGGACAGGGACCGCTCGAACCATATATTTT,CASSRTGTGTARTIYF
TRBV5-8,TRBD1,.,TRBJ1-6,TGTGCCAGCAACAACAGGGGGAAAAGTAATTCACCCCTCCACTTT,CASNNRGKSNSPLHF
TRBV18,.,few,TRBJ2-2,TGTGCCAGCTCACCTATCGACACCGGGGAGCTGTTTTTT,CASSPIDTGELFF
TRBV5-6,TRBD1,.,TRBJ2-2,TGTGCCAGCAGCTTGTGGTTGGGACAGGGACGTTCCGGGGAGCTGTTTTTT,CASSLWLGQGRSGELFF
TRBV10-2,TRBD1,once,TRBJ1-1,TGCGCCAGCAGAGGTCCCGGGACAGGGGCCACTGAAGCTTTCTTT,CASRGPGTGATEAFF
TRBV11-3,.,.,TRBJ2-5,TGTGCCAGCAGCTTAGGGACACAAGAGACCCAGTACTTC,CASSLGTQETQYF
TRBV6-5,TRBD1,.,TRBJ1-4,TGTGCCAGCAGTCCTCCGGGACAGGGGCCAGAAAAACTGTTTTTT,CASSPPGQGPEKLFF
TRBV5-6,TRBD2,.,TRBJ2-5,TGTGCCAGCAGCTGGGGACTAGCGGGTGTGGGGGAGACCCAGTACTTC,CASSWGLAGVGETQYF
TRBV2,TRBD1,.,TRBJ2-1,TGTGCCAGCAGTTATCTAGCCAGGGGGAGCAATGAGCAGTTCTTC,CASSYLARGSNEQFF
TRBV6-5,TRBD1,once,TRBJ1-3,TGTGCCAGCAGTACAATCGGGACAGGGAAAAACACCATATATTTT,CASSTIGTGKNTIYF
TRBV24-1,.,.,TRBJ2-3,TGTGCCACCAGTGATCCCCGTGGCGGGATAAGCACAGATACGCAGTATTTT,CATSDPRGGISTDTQYF
TRBV29-1,.,.,TRBJ2-3,TGCAGCGTTCGGCAGGACTCAGATACGCAGTATTTT,CSVRQDSDTQYF
TRBV9,.,once,TRBJ2-7,TGTGCCAGCAGCAAAACAGGCCGAGCATCCTACGAGCAGTACTTC,CASSKTGRASYEQYF
TRBV7-8,TRBD1,.,TRBJ2-1,TGTGCCAGCAGCTTAGGCACAGGGGCAAGAAGGAATGAGCAGTTCTTC,CASSLGTGARRNEQFF
TRBV7-9,.,.,TRBJ1-3,TGTGCCAGCCTTAGCGGGCAGCCTGGAAACACCATATATTTT,CASLSGQPGNTIYF
TRBV7-8,.,.,TRBJ2-1,TGTGCCAGCAGCTCACGAGGGGGGCGAAGGCGGGGGCCCAATGAGCAGTTCTTC,CASSSRGGRRRGPNEQFF
TRBV2,TRBD1,.,TRBJ2-3,TGTGCCAGCAGCGTAGGGGGCAGCACAGATACGCAGTATTTT,CASSVGGSTDTQYF
TRBV5-1,.,once,TRBJ1-6,TGCGCCAGCAGCTTGGACCTAGGCGGTAGTTCACCCCTCCACTTT,CASSLDLGGSSPLHF
TRBV6-5,TRBD1,.,TRBJ1-6,TGTGCCAGCAGCCGGGACAGTCGGAATTCACCCCTCCACTTT,CASSRDSRNSPLHF
TRBV7-2,.,.,TRBJ2-3,TGTGCCAGCAGCTTGGGACTCCTCACAGATACGCAGTATTTT,CASSLGLLTDTQYF
TRBV5-3,TRBD2,.,TRBJ2-5,TGTGCCAGAAGTGGGTCGGAACGGGAGGCTAGGTACCAAGAGACCCAGTACTTC,CARSGSEREARYQETQYF
TRBV6-6,TRBD1,.,TRBJ1-2,TGTGCCAGCAGTTCACAGGGGTTATATGGCTACACCTTC,CASSSQGLYGYTF
TRBV27,.,.,TRBJ1-3,TGTGCCAGCAGTTTAGTTGGGGGCCCGATAAACACCATATATTTT,CASSLVGGPINTIYF
TRBV7-8,.,.,TRBJ2-1,TGTGCCAGCAGCTTAGAATTTGGGAGTGGGTACAATGAGCAGTTCTTC,CASSLEFGSGYNEQFF
TRBV9,.,.,TRBJ1-1,TGTGCCAGCAGCCCAGGGACTACTGAAGCTTTCTTT,CASSPGTTEAFF
TRBV7-6,TRBD1,.,TRBJ1-5,TGTGCCAGCAGCCGCTTCGACAGGGATCAGCCCCAGCATTTT,CASSRFDRDQPQHF
TRBV4-1,.,.,TRBJ1-1,TGCGCCAGCAGGACTCAGGGGATGAGAACTGAAGCTTTCTTT,CASRTQGMRTEAFF
TRBV7-9,.,few,TRBJ1-4,TGTGCCAGCAGCCCACTCGAGGCAACTAATGAAAAACTGTTTTTT,CASSPLEATNEKLFF